Each of the 14 T cell receptor beta chains below was sequenced from the same sample in a study of blood T cell repertoires in COVID-19. Using immunoSEQ multiplex PCR, the repertoire was profiled, and TCRdb retains in-frame clones only, with some absent. This table has about 220,000 clones, 80% to 90% appearing once. Sequenced sample: PBMCs or T cells enriched from blood (not recorded which). The receptors come from a woman aged 45-60 years with acute COVID-19.

The J gene is TRBJ2-1, the V gene TRBV29-1; D is possibly TRBD2 (7 bases). The CDR3 runs to 14 residues. Trimming removed 0 bases at V and 12 bases at J, with 18 bases between. Germline-derived CDR1 and CDR2 are SQVTM and ANQGSEA. The CDR3 sequence is CSVEDAGAGWGQFF. The CDR3 DNA sequence: TGCAGCGTTGAAGACGCGGGGGCCGGTTGGGGGCAGTTCTTC.

This clone was observed a single time. The chain links TRBV7-3 to TRBJ2-3; 9 nucleotides agree with TRBD2. The junction had 10 bases not matched to a gene; V was cut back by 5 bases and J by 7 bases. CDR3 length: 15 residues. CDR1 is SGHTA, CDR2 FQGTGA, per germline. In DNA, the CDR3 is TGTGCCAGCAGCAGGACTAGCGCACGGGTTAATACGCAGTATTTT. Translated, it gives CASSRTSARVNTQYF.

This chain links TRBV28 with TRBJ2-2; D may be TRBD1 (6 bases). The CDR3 totals 14 residues. CDR1 MDHEN and CDR2 SYDVKM come from the germline V gene. Trimming left V 4 bases short and J 7 bases short, with 13 bases between. CDR3: CASSSGTQGGELFF. The CDR3 bases are TGTGCCAGCAGTTCGGGGACACAGGGCGGGGAGCTGTTTTTT.

The chain is built from TRBV18 and TRBJ2-3; TRBD2 matches 10 bases. CDR1 and CDR2 (germline): KGHSH, LQKENI. The CDR3 totals 16 residues. V shed 4 bases, J shed 2 bases, and the junction held 6 bases outside the gene matches. The CDR3 bases are TGTGCCAGCTCACGGACTAGCGGTATTATCACAGATACGCAGTATTTT. It encodes CASSRTSGIITDTQYF.

The J gene is TRBJ2-1, the V gene TRBV7-2; 13 bases are shared with TRBD2. The CDR3 covers 15 residues. The germline gives CDR1 SGHTA, CDR2 FQGNSA. Germline trimming cut 5 bases from V and 10 bases from J; bases unmatched to any gene: 8. CDR3 region: CASSHTSGRATEQFF. CDR3 in DNA: TGTGCCAGCAGCCACACTAGCGGGAGGGCCACAGAGCAGTTCTTC.

The chain uses TRBV15 and TRBJ2-5; 8 nucleotides match TRBD1. The CDR3 totals 17 residues. The germline V gene has CDR1 LNHNV and CDR2 YYDKDF (reference sequence). The V gene end was trimmed by 1 base and the J gene end by 4 bases; junction bases not matched to a gene: 11. The CDR3 region is CATSRGGMTGVRETQYF. The DNA of the CDR3 is TGTGCCACCAGCAGAGGAGGGATGACAGGGGTCAGAGAGACCCAGTACTTC. The full variable domain, with the rest looked up from reference TRBV15 and TRBJ2-5, is DAMVIQNPRYQVTQFGKPVTLSCSQTLNHNVMYWYQQKSSQAPKLLFHYYDKDFNNEADTPDNFQSRRPNTSFCFLDIRSPGLGDTAMYLCATSRGGMTGVRETQYFGPGTRLLVL.

The gene calls are TRBV7-2 and TRBJ1-2, with 9 bases fitting TRBD1. The ends lost 3 bases at V and 8 bases at J; junction bases unmatched: 13. The germline CDR1 and CDR2 sequences are SGHTA and FQGNSA. This CDR3 comprises 16 residues. The CDR3 loop reads CASSLEPGQGHKGYTF. The CDR3, as DNA: TGTGCCAGCAGCTTGGAGCCGGGACAGGGCCATAAGGGCTACACCTTC.

The rearrangement links TRBV28 to TRBJ2-2; 11 positions match TRBD2. The CDR3 extends over 15 amino acids. J gave up 8 bases and V 4 bases, and 6 bases lay outside the gene matches. CDR1 and CDR2 from the germline V gene are MDHEN and SYDVKM. Written as DNA, the CDR3 is TGTGCCAGCAGTTACGGACTAGCGGGTTCAGGGGAGCTGTTTTTT. Translating gives CASSYGLAGSGELFF.

V usage is TRBV7-9 and J usage is TRBJ1-2, with D hard to call. The CDR3 has 12 residues. Germline CDR1 reads SEHNR; CDR2 reads FQNEAQ (reference sequence). Trimming pared 5 bases from V and 4 bases from J, leaving 8 bases between. CDR3 sequence (DNA): TGTGCCAGCAGCGTACTCTCCTATGGCTACACCTTC. As protein: CASSVLSYGYTF.

The table lists this clone with a count of one. The rearrangement joins TRBV28 to TRBJ2-5, with 7 bases identical to TRBD2. J lost 7 bases, V lost 8 bases, and 10 bases had no gene match. The CDR3 extends over 13 amino acids. The germline gives CDR1 MDHEN, CDR2 SYDVKM. The CDR3 DNA sequence: TGTGCCAGCCACCAACCCTCGGGAGGGACCCAGTACTTC. This gives the protein CASHQPSGGTQYF.

DNA of the CDR3: TGTGCCAGTAGTATAACACTGCGGACAGGCCGGAGCTATGGCTACACCTTC. It codes for CASSITLRTGRSYGYTF. J is TRBJ1-2 and V is TRBV19; 7 bases fit TRBD1. The germline CDR1 and CDR2 sequences are LNHDA and SQIVND (reference sequence). V lost 2 bases to trimming and J lost 4 bases; unmatched junction nucleotides: 13. CDR3 length: 17 amino acids.

The V call is TRBV9, the J call TRBJ2-3; 14 nucleotides align to TRBD2. Germline assignment: CDR1 SGDLS and CDR2 YYNGEE. The CDR3 runs to 16 residues. J lost 8 bases, V lost 3 bases, and 8 bases had no gene match. The CDR3 coding sequence is TGTGCCAGCAGCGCCTTACCGGGACTAGCGGGGGCTACGCAGTATTTT. Translated, it gives CASSALPGLAGATQYF.

The rearrangement uses TRBV6-5 and TRBJ2-2; maybe TRBD1 (5 bases). Germline assignment: CDR1 MNHEY and CDR2 SVGAGI. Deletions cut 7 bases from V and 4 bases from J, with 10 bases between. This CDR3 is built from 13 residues. This CDR3 is CASKHRITGELFF. CDR3 coding DNA: TGTGCCAGCAAACACAGGATCACCGGGGAGCTGTTTTTT.

The CDR3 region is CASSLRLYEQYF. The CDR3 nucleotides read TGTGCCAGCAGCTTAAGACTCTACGAGCAGTACTTC. The chain recombines TRBV7-3 with TRBJ2-7; D is uncertain. The CDR3 loop spans 12 amino acids. V lost 1 base and J lost 3, with 4 bases in between. The germline CDR1 and CDR2 sequences are SGHTA and FQGTGA.